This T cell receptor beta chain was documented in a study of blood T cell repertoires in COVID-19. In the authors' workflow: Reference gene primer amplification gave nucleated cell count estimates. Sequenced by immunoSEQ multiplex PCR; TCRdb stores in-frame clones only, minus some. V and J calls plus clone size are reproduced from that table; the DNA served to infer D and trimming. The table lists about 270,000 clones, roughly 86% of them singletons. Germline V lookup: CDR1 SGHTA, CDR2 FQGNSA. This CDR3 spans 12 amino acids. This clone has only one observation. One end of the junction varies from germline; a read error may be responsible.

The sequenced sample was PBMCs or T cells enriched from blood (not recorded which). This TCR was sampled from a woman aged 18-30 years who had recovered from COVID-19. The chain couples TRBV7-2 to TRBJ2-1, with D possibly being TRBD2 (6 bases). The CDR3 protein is CASSTSGTEHFF. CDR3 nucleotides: TGTGCCAGCAGCACCTCCGGGACTGAGCATTTCTTC.